This is a list of T cell receptor beta chains from one sample in a study of T cell responses to AZD1222 COVID-19 vaccine. The repertoire was sequenced with immunoSEQ multiplex PCR; TCRdb's copy has only in-frame clones and lacks some. The sample has approximately 100,000 clones, around 96% seen once. Sequencing was performed on peripheral blood, taken on day 0 of AZD1222 vaccination. Receptors originate from an adult in good health. CDR3s include the opening cysteine and the closing phenylalanine or tryptophan. Fields, in order: D gene, V gene, clone size, J gene, CDR3 protein, CDR3 DNA. A D gene is named only where the DNA matches it firmly. The size field is filled for only some rows; it gives once, few, many or a size class.

d_call: .
v_call: TRBV5-6
clone_size: .
j_call: TRBJ1-2
cdr3_aa: CASIHPGDIYGYTF
cdr3_nt: TGTGCCAGCATCCACCCCGGGGACATCTATGGCTACACCTTC

d_call: .
v_call: TRBV19
clone_size: .
j_call: TRBJ1-3
cdr3_aa: CASIRQSSGNTIYF
cdr3_nt: TGTGCCAGTATAAGACAAAGCTCTGGAAACACCATATATTTT

d_call: TRBD1
v_call: TRBV18
clone_size: .
j_call: TRBJ1-2
cdr3_aa: CASSPGQVLNGYTF
cdr3_nt: TGTGCCAGCTCACCAGGACAGGTCCTGAATGGCTACACCTTC

d_call: .
v_call: TRBV10-1
clone_size: .
j_call: TRBJ1-1
cdr3_aa: CASSAYRDGNTEAFF
cdr3_nt: TGCGCCAGCAGCGCGTACCGGGACGGGAACACTGAAGCTTTCTTT

d_call: .
v_call: TRBV30
clone_size: .
j_call: TRBJ1-6
cdr3_aa: CAWSVRSSYNSPLHF
cdr3_nt: TGTGCCTGGAGTGTACGGAGCTCCTATAATTCACCCCTCCACTTT

d_call: TRBD1
v_call: TRBV2
clone_size: .
j_call: TRBJ1-2
cdr3_aa: CASSWTGSNYGYTF
cdr3_nt: TGTGCCAGCAGTTGGACAGGGTCTAACTATGGCTACACCTTC

d_call: TRBD1
v_call: TRBV19
clone_size: .
j_call: TRBJ1-1
cdr3_aa: CASSLDEGGTAPPLNTEAFF
cdr3_nt: TGTGCCAGTAGTCTGGATGAGGGCGGGACAGCCCCGCCCCTGAACACTGAAGCTTTCTTT

d_call: .
v_call: TRBV12-3/TRBV12-4
clone_size: once
j_call: TRBJ2-7
cdr3_aa: CASSLQITYEQYF
cdr3_nt: TGTGCCAGCAGTTTACAGATAACCTACGAGCAGTACTTC

d_call: .
v_call: TRBV14
clone_size: .
j_call: TRBJ1-6
cdr3_aa: CASSPPGVYNSPLHF
cdr3_nt: TGTGCCAGCAGCCCTCCGGGAGTCTATAATTCACCCCTCCACTTT

d_call: TRBD2
v_call: TRBV7-8
clone_size: .
j_call: TRBJ2-7
cdr3_aa: CASSLYGGSSKYEQYF
cdr3_nt: TGTGCCAGCAGCTTATATGGCGGGAGTTCAAAATACGAGCAGTACTTC

d_call: .
v_call: TRBV5-1
clone_size: .
j_call: TRBJ2-1
cdr3_aa: CASSFPQENNEQFF
cdr3_nt: TGCGCCAGCAGCTTTCCGCAGGAAAACAATGAGCAGTTCTTC

d_call: TRBD2
v_call: TRBV7-9
clone_size: .
j_call: TRBJ2-1
cdr3_aa: CASSLSLAGDNEQFF
cdr3_nt: TGTGCCAGCAGCTTAAGCCTAGCGGGGGACAATGAGCAGTTCTTC

d_call: .
v_call: TRBV5-5
clone_size: .
j_call: TRBJ1-2
cdr3_aa: CASSFYGTPNYGYTF
cdr3_nt: TGTGCCAGCAGTTTCTACGGGACTCCCAACTATGGCTACACCTTC

d_call: .
v_call: TRBV3-1/TRBV3-2
clone_size: .
j_call: TRBJ1-1
cdr3_aa: CASSLGHVNTEAFF
cdr3_nt: TGTGCCAGCAGTCTGGGACATGTGAACACTGAAGCTTTCTTT

d_call: .
v_call: TRBV12-3/TRBV12-4
clone_size: .
j_call: TRBJ1-1
cdr3_aa: CASRAETEAFF
cdr3_nt: TGTGCCAGCAGGGCGGAAACTGAAGCTTTCTTT

d_call: .
v_call: TRBV19
clone_size: medium-sized
j_call: TRBJ2-7
cdr3_aa: CASSRTVSYEQYF
cdr3_nt: TGTGCCAGTAGTCGCACAGTTTCCTACGAGCAGTACTTC

d_call: TRBD2
v_call: TRBV5-4
clone_size: .
j_call: TRBJ2-5
cdr3_aa: CASSTTSGARETQYF
cdr3_nt: TGTGCCAGCAGCACAACTAGCGGGGCGAGGGAGACCCAGTACTTC

d_call: .
v_call: TRBV10-3
clone_size: .
j_call: TRBJ1-3
cdr3_aa: CAISSLRGGIYF
cdr3_nt: TGTGCCATCAGTTCCCTTCGAGGGGGCATATATTTT

d_call: .
v_call: TRBV25-1
clone_size: .
j_call: TRBJ2-1
cdr3_aa: CASSVPGANEQFF
cdr3_nt: TGTGCCAGCAGTGTGCCGGGGGCTAATGAGCAGTTCTTC

d_call: .
v_call: TRBV9
clone_size: .
j_call: TRBJ1-5
cdr3_aa: CASSPAGDQPQHF
cdr3_nt: TGTGCCAGCAGCCCCGCAGGGGATCAGCCCCAGCATTTT

d_call: .
v_call: TRBV5-8
clone_size: .
j_call: TRBJ1-1
cdr3_aa: CASSWGGLLDTEAFF
cdr3_nt: TGTGCCAGCAGCTGGGGGGGATTACTCGACACTGAAGCTTTCTTT

d_call: .
v_call: TRBV6-1
clone_size: .
j_call: TRBJ1-1
cdr3_aa: CASSEAIGMNTEAFF
cdr3_nt: TGTGCCAGCAGTGAAGCCATAGGGATGAACACTGAAGCTTTCTTT

d_call: .
v_call: TRBV12-3/TRBV12-4
clone_size: .
j_call: TRBJ1-2
cdr3_aa: CASSLLGVDGYTF
cdr3_nt: TGTGCCAGCAGTTTATTGGGTGTCGATGGCTACACCTTC

d_call: TRBD1
v_call: TRBV6-5
clone_size: .
j_call: TRBJ1-1
cdr3_aa: CASSRTGVWGTEAFF
cdr3_nt: TGTGCCAGCAGTAGGACAGGGGTATGGGGCACTGAAGCTTTCTTT

d_call: .
v_call: TRBV19
clone_size: .
j_call: TRBJ1-3
cdr3_aa: CASTRIVGVSGNTIYF
cdr3_nt: TGTGCCAGTACCAGAATCGTGGGGGTCTCTGGAAACACCATATATTTT

d_call: TRBD2
v_call: TRBV19
clone_size: .
j_call: TRBJ2-1
cdr3_aa: CASKWDYNYNEQFF
cdr3_nt: TGTGCCAGTAAATGGGACTATAACTACAATGAGCAGTTCTTC

d_call: .
v_call: TRBV7-8
clone_size: .
j_call: TRBJ2-1
cdr3_aa: CASSLGTNNEQFF
cdr3_nt: TGTGCCAGCAGCTTAGGGACAAACAATGAGCAGTTCTTC

d_call: .
v_call: TRBV21-1
clone_size: .
j_call: TRBJ1-2
cdr3_aa: CASSYNYGYTF
cdr3_nt: TGTGCCAGCAGCTATAACTATGGCTACACCTTC

d_call: .
v_call: TRBV7-8
clone_size: once
j_call: TRBJ2-2
cdr3_aa: CASSLRVGYGELFF
cdr3_nt: TGTGCCAGCAGCTTAAGGGTGGGCTACGGGGAGCTGTTTTTT

d_call: .
v_call: TRBV7-2
clone_size: .
j_call: TRBJ2-1
cdr3_aa: CASSLAPGYSYNEQFF
cdr3_nt: TGTGCCAGCAGCTTAGCACCTGGATACTCCTACAATGAGCAGTTCTTC

d_call: .
v_call: TRBV12-3/TRBV12-4
clone_size: once
j_call: TRBJ1-2
cdr3_aa: CASGRANYGYTF
cdr3_nt: TGTGCCAGCGGGAGGGCTAACTATGGCTACACCTTC

d_call: TRBD1
v_call: TRBV18
clone_size: .
j_call: TRBJ1-5
cdr3_aa: CASSPGLGTGGNSNQPQHF
cdr3_nt: TGTGCCAGCTCACCAGGGCTAGGGACAGGAGGTAATAGCAATCAGCCCCAGCATTTT

d_call: .
v_call: TRBV11-2
clone_size: .
j_call: TRBJ2-7
cdr3_aa: CASSFFVLEDSYYEQYF
cdr3_nt: .

d_call: .
v_call: TRBV20-1
clone_size: .
j_call: TRBJ1-4
cdr3_aa: CSASVSKKLFF
cdr3_nt: TGCAGTGCTAGTGTGTCGAAAAAACTGTTTTTT

d_call: TRBD1
v_call: TRBV24-1
clone_size: once
j_call: TRBJ1-5
cdr3_aa: CATSVSGQGLSNQPQHF
cdr3_nt: TGTGCCACCAGTGTCTCAGGACAGGGACTTAGCAATCAGCCCCAGCATTTT

d_call: .
v_call: TRBV19
clone_size: .
j_call: TRBJ1-5
cdr3_aa: CASSIGGQPQHF
cdr3_nt: TGTGCCAGTAGTATCGGGGGTCAGCCCCAGCATTTT

d_call: .
v_call: TRBV11-3
clone_size: .
j_call: TRBJ1-1
cdr3_aa: CASSLGSNTEAFF
cdr3_nt: TGTGCCAGCAGCTTAGGGAGTAACACTGAAGCTTTCTTT

d_call: .
v_call: TRBV6-5
clone_size: .
j_call: TRBJ1-1
cdr3_aa: CASSYSVALGTEAFF
cdr3_nt: TGTGCCAGCAGTTACTCGGTAGCCCTGGGCACTGAAGCTTTCTTT

d_call: .
v_call: TRBV12-3/TRBV12-4
clone_size: .
j_call: TRBJ1-1
cdr3_aa: CASSSATGFVAFF
cdr3_nt: TGTGCCAGCAGTTCAGCGACCGGATTTGTAGCTTTCTTT

d_call: TRBD2
v_call: TRBV9
clone_size: once
j_call: TRBJ2-1
cdr3_aa: CASSVPLAGENNEQFF
cdr3_nt: TGTGCCAGCAGCGTACCTCTAGCGGGAGAGAACAATGAGCAGTTCTTC

d_call: .
v_call: TRBV5-4
clone_size: .
j_call: TRBJ1-1
cdr3_aa: CASSSVGVVNTEAFF
cdr3_nt: TGTGCCAGCAGCTCGGTGGGGGTGGTGAACACTGAAGCTTTCTTT

d_call: .
v_call: TRBV2
clone_size: few
j_call: TRBJ1-1
cdr3_aa: CASSNRGTNTEAFF
cdr3_nt: TGTGCCAGCAGTAATAGAGGGACTAACACTGAAGCTTTCTTT

d_call: TRBD1
v_call: TRBV18
clone_size: .
j_call: TRBJ1-1
cdr3_aa: CASSQFSGQGTEAFF
cdr3_nt: TGTGCCAGCTCACAATTTTCGGGACAGGGCACTGAAGCTTTCTTT

d_call: TRBD1
v_call: TRBV29-1
clone_size: .
j_call: TRBJ2-6
cdr3_aa: CSAGTGGASGANVLTF
cdr3_nt: TGCAGCGCCGGGACAGGGGGCGCCTCTGGGGCCAACGTCCTGACTTTC

d_call: .
v_call: TRBV4-3
clone_size: .
j_call: TRBJ2-7
cdr3_aa: CASSQYLVSSSSYEQYF
cdr3_nt: TGCGCCAGCAGCCAATACTTGGTATCATCGAGCTCCTACGAGCAGTACTTC

d_call: .
v_call: TRBV6-4
clone_size: .
j_call: TRBJ2-3
cdr3_aa: CASSLGSSNTQYF
cdr3_nt: TGTGCCAGCAGCCTCGGCAGCTCGAATACGCAGTATTTT

d_call: .
v_call: TRBV7-9
clone_size: .
j_call: TRBJ1-2
cdr3_aa: CASSLISGSSAGYTF
cdr3_nt: TGTGCCAGCAGCTTAATTTCAGGGAGCAGCGCGGGCTACACCTTC

d_call: .
v_call: TRBV5-4
clone_size: .
j_call: TRBJ2-2
cdr3_aa: CASSLGRFANTGELFF
cdr3_nt: TGTGCCAGCAGCTTGGGTAGGTTCGCGAACACCGGGGAGCTGTTTTTT

d_call: TRBD1
v_call: TRBV6-1
clone_size: .
j_call: TRBJ1-4
cdr3_aa: CASSEDRGGEKLFF
cdr3_nt: TGTGCCAGCAGTGAAGACAGGGGCGGGGAAAAACTGTTTTTT

d_call: .
v_call: TRBV11-3
clone_size: .
j_call: TRBJ1-4
cdr3_aa: CASSLSRANEKLFF
cdr3_nt: TGTGCCAGCAGCTTATCGAGGGCTAATGAAAAACTGTTTTTT

d_call: .
v_call: TRBV18
clone_size: .
j_call: TRBJ1-1
cdr3_aa: CASSPQTYWENTEAFF
cdr3_nt: TGTGCCAGCTCACCACAAACATATTGGGAGAACACTGAAGCTTTCTTT

d_call: .
v_call: TRBV19
clone_size: .
j_call: TRBJ1-5
cdr3_aa: CASSIVWDTNQPQHF
cdr3_nt: TGTGCCAGTAGTATTGTTTGGGACACGAATCAGCCCCAGCATTTT

d_call: TRBD2
v_call: TRBV11-1
clone_size: .
j_call: TRBJ2-1
cdr3_aa: CASSSQSGLVSNEQFF
cdr3_nt: TGTGCCAGCAGCTCACAGTCGGGACTAGTTAGTAATGAGCAGTTCTTC

d_call: .
v_call: TRBV27
clone_size: .
j_call: TRBJ1-4
cdr3_aa: CASRQYNEKLFF
cdr3_nt: TGTGCCAGCCGACAGTATAATGAAAAACTGTTTTTT